This paragraph covers one T cell receptor beta chain sequence. The data were produced by immunoSEQ multiplex PCR, yet TCRdb's version contains in-frame clones alone and is incomplete. The sample includes some 140,000 clones, less than 90% of them seen just once. These data belong to a study of control samples from healthy donors and cancer patients. The CDR3 consists of 15 residues. J was trimmed by 4 bases and V by 4 bases; bases with no gene match: 9. From germline, CDR1 is SEHNR and CDR2 FQNEAQ (reference sequence). The receptor was derived from a woman aged 25 to 39 in good health. Sequenced: blood. The chain couples TRBV7-9 to TRBJ1-1; 7 bases map to TRBD1. The chain's CDR3 is CASSSNRGGGTEAFF. The DNA for the CDR3 is TGTGCCAGCAGCTCGAACAGGGGAGGCGGCACTGAAGCTTTCTTT.